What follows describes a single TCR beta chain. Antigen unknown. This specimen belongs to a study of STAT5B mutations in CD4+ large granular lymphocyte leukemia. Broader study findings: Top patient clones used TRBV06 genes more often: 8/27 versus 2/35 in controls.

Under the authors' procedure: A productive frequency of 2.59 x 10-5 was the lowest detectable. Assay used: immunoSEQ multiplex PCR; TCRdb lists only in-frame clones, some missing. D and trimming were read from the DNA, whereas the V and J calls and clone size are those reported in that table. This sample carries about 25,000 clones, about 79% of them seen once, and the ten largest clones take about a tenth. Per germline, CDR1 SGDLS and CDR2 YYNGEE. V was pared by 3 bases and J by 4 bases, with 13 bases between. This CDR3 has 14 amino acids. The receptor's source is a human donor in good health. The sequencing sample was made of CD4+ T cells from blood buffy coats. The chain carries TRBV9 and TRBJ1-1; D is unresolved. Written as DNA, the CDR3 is TGTGCCAGCAGCGCCCGACTTCGTGGCACTGAAGCTTTCTTT. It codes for CASSARLRGTEAFF.